Here is one TCR beta chain with its context. It lacks a known antigen. Base qualities are not provided; no much larger clone lies one nucleotide away. This sample was included in a study of blood T cell repertoires in COVID-19 (dated by TCRdb to between 2020 and 2021). The study in broad terms: Collaborator samples came from the United States, Italy and Spain and covered acute and convalescent phases of COVID-19. The dataset comprised deeply sampled blood TCRbeta repertoires from subjects exposed to, actively infected with, or recovered from COVID-19. Sample metadata almost always included a de-identified subject ID, COVID-19 status, age in years and sex. Where HLA class I and class II types were available, the types were taken from metadata supplied by the sample provider, not from assay-based typing. The prospective study material was composed of cDNA or gDNA derived from T cells, B-cell-depleted T cells, or PBMCs. The repertoires were released in a freely available public database intended as a resource for research on the immune response to SARS-CoV-2. Samples came from the ongoing ImmuneRACE study (first 160 participants) plus 1,254 subjects from 6 global collaborators. General findings and caveats noted by the study authors: Clinical and demographic metadata were provided uncurated, with the amount varying by source and participant.

The germline V gene sets CDR1 to SQVTM and CDR2 to ANQGSEA. Measured from the cysteine to the phenylalanine, the CDR3 is 15 residues long. Only the CDR3 DNA stays, 45 bases, in frame from base 1. The germline ends are 13 bases apart after V is trimmed by 0 bases and J by 1 base. The collaborating institutions used their own protocols to collect whole blood in K2EDTA tubes. For TCRbeta analysis, collaborator samples were shipped as frozen whole blood, as isolated PBMCs, or as DNA extracted from either sample type. TCRbeta CDR3 regions were amplified from genomic DNA by means of the immunoSEQ Assay, a bias-controlled multiplex PCR. The authors' pipeline ran thus. Nucleated cell counts per sample were estimated from amplification of reference gene primers within the assay. Sequence reads were collapsed and filtered to measure the absolute abundance of every unique TCRbeta CDR3 rearrangement. Productive Simpson clonality was computed per sample as the square root of Simpson's diversity index over productive rearrangements. In TCRdb, the immuneACCESS table is reduced to in-frame sequences with V and J assigned. These tables do not hold every clone; where another copy was compared, an unresolved V gene accounts for under half, and the others remain unexplained. V, J and clone size are taken as reported in that table, and D and trimming were inferred from the DNA itself. Within this sample are fewer than 250,000 clones, with 88% of them counted one time only. The ten most abundant clones make up roughly 0.7% of the sample.

The sequence is built from TRBV29-1 and TRBJ2-7; TRBD1 is a possible D gene, resting on 6 matching bases. The specimen sequenced was peripheral blood. This receptor was taken from a man in his forties with acute or convalescent COVID-19. The CDR3 has the sequence CSVEDQGSTSYEQYF. At the DNA level, the sequence is TGCAGCGTTGAAGATCAGGGGTCGACATCCTACGAGCAGTACTTC.